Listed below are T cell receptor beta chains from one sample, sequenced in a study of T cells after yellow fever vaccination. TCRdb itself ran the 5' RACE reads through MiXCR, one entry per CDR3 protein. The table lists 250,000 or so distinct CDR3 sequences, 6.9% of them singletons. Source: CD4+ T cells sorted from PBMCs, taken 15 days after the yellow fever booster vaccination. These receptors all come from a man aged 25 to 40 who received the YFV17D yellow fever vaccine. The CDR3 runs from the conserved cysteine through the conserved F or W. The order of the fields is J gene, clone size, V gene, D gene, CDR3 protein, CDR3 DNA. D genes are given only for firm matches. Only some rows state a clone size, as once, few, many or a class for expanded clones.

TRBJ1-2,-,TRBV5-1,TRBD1,CASSLAGTGGESYTF,TGCGCCAGCAGCTTGGCTGGGACAGGGGGTGAAAGCTACACCTTC
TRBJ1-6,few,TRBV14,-,CASSNGGSSYNSPLHF,TGTGCCAGCAGCAACGGGGGAAGCTCCTATAATTCACCCCTCCACTTT
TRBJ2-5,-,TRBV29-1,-,CSAEGWETQYF,TGCAGCGCCGAAGGGTGGGAGACCCAGTACTTC
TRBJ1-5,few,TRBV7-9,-,CASSPLGVAQPQHF,TGTGCCAGCAGCCCACTCGGGGTGGCTCAGCCCCAGCATTTT
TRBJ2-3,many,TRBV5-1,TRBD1,CASSVGQGTDTQYF,TGCGCCAGCAGCGTGGGACAGGGAACAGATACGCAGTATTTT
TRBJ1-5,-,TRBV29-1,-,CSALTASNQPQHF,TGCAGCGCCCTAACAGCGAGCAATCAGCCCCAGCATTTT
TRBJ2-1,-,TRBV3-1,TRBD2,CASTPIAGVYNEQFF,TGTGCCAGCACCCCAATAGCGGGGGTGTACAATGAGCAGTTCTTC
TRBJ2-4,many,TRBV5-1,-,CASSPWEKGAKNIQYF,TGCGCCAGCAGCCCATGGGAAAAAGGTGCCAAAAACATTCAGTACTTC
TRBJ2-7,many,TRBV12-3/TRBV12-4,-,CASSLAVDYEQYF,TGTGCCAGCAGTTTAGCGGTCGACTACGAGCAGTACTTC
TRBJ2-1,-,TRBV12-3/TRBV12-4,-,CASNPRPGLYRKFF,TGTGCCAGCAACCCCCGGCCAGGTTTATATCGAAAGTTCTTC
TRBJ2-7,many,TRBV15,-,CATSREIQYEQYF,TGTGCCACCAGCAGAGAAATTCAGTACGAGCAGTACTTC
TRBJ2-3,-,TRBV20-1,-,CSTGLRQLSTDTQYF,TGCAGCACCGGACTGCGACAACTTAGCACAGATACGCAGTATTTT
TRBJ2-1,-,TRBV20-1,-,CSASIEQFF,TGCAGTGCTAGTATCGAGCAGTTCTTC
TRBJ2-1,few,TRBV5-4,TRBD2,CASSLSAGEAYNEQFF,TGTGCCAGCAGCTTGTCGGCGGGAGAGGCCTACAATGAGCAGTTCTTC
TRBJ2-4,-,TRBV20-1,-,CSAAGAQNIQYF,TGCAGTGCGGCCGGGGCCCAAAACATTCAGTACTTC
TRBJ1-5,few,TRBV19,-,CASKRGTPINQPQHF,TGTGCCAGTAAACGAGGAACTCCCATCAATCAGCCCCAGCATTTT
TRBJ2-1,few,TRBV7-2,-,CASSLEPALYEQFF,TGTGCCAGCAGCTTAGAGCCAGCCTTGTATGAGCAGTTCTTC
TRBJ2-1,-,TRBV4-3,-,CASSQDHRGYNEQFF,TGCGCCAGCAGCCAAGATCACCGGGGTTACAATGAGCAGTTCTTC
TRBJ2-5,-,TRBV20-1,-,CSPPSTGKETQYF,TGCAGTCCCCCGTCAACAGGGAAAGAGACCCAGTACTTC
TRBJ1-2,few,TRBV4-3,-,CASSQDWSGGGYTF,TGCGCCAGCAGCCAAGATTGGTCAGGAGGAGGCTACACCTTC
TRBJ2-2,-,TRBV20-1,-,CSANREGFTGELFF,TGCAGTGCAAACAGGGAGGGGTTCACCGGGGAGCTGTTTTTT
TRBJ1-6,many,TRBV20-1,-,CSARLGPLHF,TGCAGTGCTAGACTCGGACCCCTCCACTTT
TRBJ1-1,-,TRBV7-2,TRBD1,CASSYYRGAEAFF,TGTGCCAGCAGCTATTACAGGGGCGCTGAAGCTTTCTTT
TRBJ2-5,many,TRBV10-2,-,CASSDKETQYF,TGCGCCAGCAGTGATAAAGAGACCCAGTACTTC
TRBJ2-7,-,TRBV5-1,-,CASSLHGAGSYEQYF,TGCGCCAGCAGCTTACACGGGGCGGGTTCCTACGAGCAGTACTTC
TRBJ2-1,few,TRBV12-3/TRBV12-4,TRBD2,CASSIALGLADNNEQFF,TGTGCCAGCAGTATCGCCCTGGGACTAGCGGACAACAATGAGCAGTTCTTC
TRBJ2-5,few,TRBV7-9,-,CASSLGGGSGETQYF,TGTGCCAGCAGCTTAGGAGGGGGTAGTGGAGAGACCCAGTACTTC
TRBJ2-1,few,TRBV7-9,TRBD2,CASSTSPSGSHNEQFF,TGTGCCAGCAGCACCTCCCCTAGCGGGAGTCACAATGAGCAGTTCTTC
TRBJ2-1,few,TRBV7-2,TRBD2,CASSLARTSVYEQFF,TGTGCCAGCAGCTTAGCACGGACTAGTGTCTATGAGCAGTTCTTC
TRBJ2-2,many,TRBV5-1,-,CASSYGLGGELFF,TGCGCCAGCAGCTACGGCCTTGGCGGGGAGCTGTTTTTT
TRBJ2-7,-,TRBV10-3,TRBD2,CAISESGLAAGSGQYF,TGTGCCATCAGTGAGTCGGGACTAGCGGCCGGTTCAGGGCAGTACTTC
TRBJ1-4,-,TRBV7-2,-,CASSLGAAGSNEKLFF,TGTGCCAGCAGCTTAGGGGCGGCGGGGTCTAATGAAAAACTGTTTTTT
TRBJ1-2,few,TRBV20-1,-,CSARALGYTF,TGCAGTGCTAGAGCACTCGGCTACACCTTC
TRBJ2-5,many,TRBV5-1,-,CASSSTAPGTQYF,TGCGCCAGCAGCTCGACAGCCCCGGGGACCCAGTACTTC
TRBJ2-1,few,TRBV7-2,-,CASSPNPPALFF,TGTGCCAGCAGCCCAAACCCCCCAGCCCTGTTCTTC